Detailed here is one T cell receptor beta chain. The antigen is unknown. Expressed TCRB transcripts were sequenced, since all the RNA that had been isolated was reverse transcribed. Assay used: immunoSEQ multiplex PCR; TCRdb lists only in-frame clones, some missing. The profile covers some 60,000 clones, with roughly three fifths appearing a single time and 2% to 2.5% taken by the ten largest. This specimen comes from a study of beta chain features in type 1 diabetes. Points from the study as a whole: The question of HLA type influencing TCRB rearrangement was one that remained unresolved here. Equally in patients and controls, shorter templates might have been favored by PCR. When Type 1 diabetes patients were examined, their TCRB CDR3s proved moderately but significantly shorter in all four CD4+ subsets.

Germline-derived CDR1 and CDR2 are SGHTA and FQGTGA. Trimming left V 1 base short and J 7 bases short, with 10 bases between. This CDR3 has 13 residues. This TCR came from a woman between 18 and 29 years old in good health. Input material: Tregs from blood. V and J are TRBV7-3 and TRBJ1-1; weak D call: TRBD1 (5 bases). The CDR3 nucleotides read TGTGCCAGCAGCTTAAGGGGCACCAATGAAGCTTTCTTT. This gives the protein CASSLRGTNEAFF.